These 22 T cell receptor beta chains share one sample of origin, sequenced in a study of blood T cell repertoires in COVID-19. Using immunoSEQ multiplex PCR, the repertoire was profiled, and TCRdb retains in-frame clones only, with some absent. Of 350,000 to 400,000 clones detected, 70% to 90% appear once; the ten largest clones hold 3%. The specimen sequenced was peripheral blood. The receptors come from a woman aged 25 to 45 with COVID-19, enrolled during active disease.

This chain's CDR3 is CASSLSFERETGELFF. The CDR3 DNA reads as TGTGCCAGCAGCTTAAGTTTCGAGCGGGAGACCGGGGAGCTGTTTTTT. The chain links TRBV5-6 to TRBJ2-2; TRBD2 matches at 8 bases. This CDR3 region has 16 residues. V was clipped by 2 bases and J by 5 bases; unmatched bases: 8. Germline lookup yields CDR1 SGHDT and CDR2 YYEEEE.

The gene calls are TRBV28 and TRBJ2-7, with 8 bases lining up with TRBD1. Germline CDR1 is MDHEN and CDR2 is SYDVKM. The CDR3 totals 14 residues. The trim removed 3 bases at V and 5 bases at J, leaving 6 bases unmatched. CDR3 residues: CASSFTGGSHEQYV. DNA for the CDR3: TGTGCCAGCAGTTTTACAGGGGGGTCGCACGAGCAGTACGTC.

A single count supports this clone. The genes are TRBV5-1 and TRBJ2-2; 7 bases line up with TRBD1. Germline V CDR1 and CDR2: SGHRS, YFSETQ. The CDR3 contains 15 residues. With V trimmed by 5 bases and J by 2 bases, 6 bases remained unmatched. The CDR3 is CASRKGADNTGELFF. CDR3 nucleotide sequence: TGCGCCAGCAGAAAGGGGGCGGACAACACCGGGGAGCTGTTTTTT.

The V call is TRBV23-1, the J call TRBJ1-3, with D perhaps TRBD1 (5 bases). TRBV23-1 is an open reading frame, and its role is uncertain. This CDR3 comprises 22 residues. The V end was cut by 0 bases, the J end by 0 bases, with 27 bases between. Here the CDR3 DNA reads TGCGCCAGCAGTCAATCCTGCAGGGAAGAAACCGTCTTGCCCTGCTCTGGAAACACCATATATTTT. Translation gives CASSQSCREETVLPCSGNTIYF.

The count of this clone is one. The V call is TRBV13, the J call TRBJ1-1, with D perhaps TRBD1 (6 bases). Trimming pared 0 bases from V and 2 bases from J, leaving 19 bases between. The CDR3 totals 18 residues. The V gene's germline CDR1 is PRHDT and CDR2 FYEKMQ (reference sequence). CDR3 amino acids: CASSLGLWGGLFNTEAFF. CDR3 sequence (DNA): TGTGCCAGCAGCTTAGGGTTATGGGGGGGCCTCTTTAACACTGAAGCTTTCTTT.

CDR3 loop: CASSQDLRTGANVLTF. The CDR3, as DNA: TGCGCCAGCAGCCAAGATCTACGGACAGGAGCCAACGTCCTGACTTTC. V and J are TRBV4-3 and TRBJ2-6; 7 nucleotides match TRBD1. The germline CDR1 and CDR2 sequences are LGHNA and YSLEER. V lost 0 bases, J lost 7 bases, and 6 bases stayed unmatched. The CDR3 loop spans 16 amino acids.

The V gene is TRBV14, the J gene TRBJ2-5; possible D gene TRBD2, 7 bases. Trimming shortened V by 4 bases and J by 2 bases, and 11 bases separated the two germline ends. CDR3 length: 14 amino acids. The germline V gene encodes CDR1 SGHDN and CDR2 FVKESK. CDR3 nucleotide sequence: TGTGCCAGCAGCCGGGCGGGGGCGCAAGAGACCCAGTACTTC. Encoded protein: CASSRAGAQETQYF.

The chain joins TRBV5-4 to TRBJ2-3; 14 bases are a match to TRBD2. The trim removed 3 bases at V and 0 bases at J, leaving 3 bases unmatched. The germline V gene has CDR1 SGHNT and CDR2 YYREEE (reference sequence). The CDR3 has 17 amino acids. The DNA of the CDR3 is TGTGCCAGCAGCTCGGGACTAGCGGGGGTGAGCACAGATACGCAGTATTTT. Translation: CASSSGLAGVSTDTQYF.

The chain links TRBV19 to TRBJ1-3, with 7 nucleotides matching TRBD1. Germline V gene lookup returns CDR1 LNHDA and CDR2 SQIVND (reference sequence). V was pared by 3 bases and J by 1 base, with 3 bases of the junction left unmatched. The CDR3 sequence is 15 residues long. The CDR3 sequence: CASSIDRASGNTIYF. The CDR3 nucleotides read TGTGCCAGTAGTATCGACAGGGCTTCTGGAAACACCATATATTTT.

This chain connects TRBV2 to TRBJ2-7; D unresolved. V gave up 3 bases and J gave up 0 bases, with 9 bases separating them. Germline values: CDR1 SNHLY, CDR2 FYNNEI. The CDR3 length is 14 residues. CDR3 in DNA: TGTGCCAGCAGTGAGGAGTCTTTCTCCTACGAGCAGTACTTC. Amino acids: CASSEESFSYEQYF.

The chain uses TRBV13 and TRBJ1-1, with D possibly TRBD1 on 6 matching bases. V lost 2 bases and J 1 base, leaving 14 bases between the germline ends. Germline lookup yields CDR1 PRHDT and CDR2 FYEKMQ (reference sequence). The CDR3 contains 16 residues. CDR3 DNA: TGTGCCAGCAGCTTAACGTGGGACACCCCGAACACTGAAGCTTTCTTT. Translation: CASSLTWDTPNTEAFF.

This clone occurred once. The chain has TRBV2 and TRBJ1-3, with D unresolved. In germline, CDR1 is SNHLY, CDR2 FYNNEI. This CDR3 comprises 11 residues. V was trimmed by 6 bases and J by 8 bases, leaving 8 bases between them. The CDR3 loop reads CASRGAHTIYF. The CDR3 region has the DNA TGTGCCAGCAGAGGAGCCCACACCATATATTTT. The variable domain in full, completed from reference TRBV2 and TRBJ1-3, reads EPEVTQTPSHQVTQMGQEVILRCVPISNHLYFYWYRQILGQKVEFLVSFYNNEISEKSEIFDDQFSVERPDGSNFTLKIRSTKLEDSAMYFCASRGAHTIYFGEGSWLTVV.

The CDR3 DNA sequence: TGTGCCAGCAGCCAAGATAGGCAGGGGGCGCGGGGGGGGGCCAACGTCCTGACTTTC. This translates into CASSQDRQGARGGANVLTF. The chain employs TRBV4-2 and TRBJ2-6; D is possibly TRBD1 (8 bases). The CDR3 extends over 19 amino acids. The V gene's germline CDR1 is LGHNA and CDR2 YNFKEQ. Trimming took 0 bases from V and 4 from J, leaving 19 bases between them.

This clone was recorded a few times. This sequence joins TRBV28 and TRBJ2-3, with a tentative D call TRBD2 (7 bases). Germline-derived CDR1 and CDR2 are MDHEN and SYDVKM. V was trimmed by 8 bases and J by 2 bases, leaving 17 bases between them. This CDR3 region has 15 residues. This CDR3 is CASRGAWMLTDTQYF. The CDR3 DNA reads TGTGCCAGCCGGGGGGCATGGATGCTCACAGATACGCAGTATTTT.

CDR3 DNA sequence: TGTGCCAGCAGCCCCAGGGGGTACGAGCAGTACTTC. Translating it yields CASSPRGYEQYF. V gene TRBV5-5 combines with J gene TRBJ2-7; 7 nucleotides line up with TRBD1. The CDR3 is 12 residues long. Germline loops: CDR1 SGHKS, CDR2 YYEKEE (reference sequence). V shed 4 bases and J 4 bases; nucleotides not matched to a gene: 2. Full variable domain (missing parts from reference TRBV5-5 and TRBJ2-7): DAGVTQSPTHLIKTRGQQVTLRCSPISGHKSVSWYQQVLGQGPQFIFQYYEKEERGRGNFPDRFSARQFPNYSSELNVNALLLGDSALYLCASSPRGYEQYFGPGTRLTVT.

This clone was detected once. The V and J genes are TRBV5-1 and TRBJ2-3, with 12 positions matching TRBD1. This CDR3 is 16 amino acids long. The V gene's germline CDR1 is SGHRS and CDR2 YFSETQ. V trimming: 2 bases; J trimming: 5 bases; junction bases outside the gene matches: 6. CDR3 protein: CASSLGDRGHGDTQYF. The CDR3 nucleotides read TGCGCCAGCAGCTTAGGGGACAGGGGGCATGGAGATACGCAGTATTTT.

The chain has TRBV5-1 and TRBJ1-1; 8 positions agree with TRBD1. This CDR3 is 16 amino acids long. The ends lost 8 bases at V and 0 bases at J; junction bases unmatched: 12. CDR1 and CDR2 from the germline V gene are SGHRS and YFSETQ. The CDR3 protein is CASSGTGQFVNTEAFF. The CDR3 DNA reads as TGCGCCAGTTCCGGGACAGGACAATTTGTGAACACTGAAGCTTTCTTT. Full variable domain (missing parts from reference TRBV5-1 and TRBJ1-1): KAGVTQTPRYLIKTRGQQVTLSCSPISGHRSVSWYQQTPGQGLQFLFEYFSETQRNKGNFPGRFSGRQFSNSRSEMNVSTLELGDSALYLCASSGTGQFVNTEAFFGQGTRLTVV.

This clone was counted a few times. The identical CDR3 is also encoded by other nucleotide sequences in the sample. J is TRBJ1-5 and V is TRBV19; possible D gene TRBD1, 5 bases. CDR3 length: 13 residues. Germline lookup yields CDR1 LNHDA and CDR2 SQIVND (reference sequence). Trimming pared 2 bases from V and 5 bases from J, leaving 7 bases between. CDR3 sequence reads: CASSIQGDQPQHF. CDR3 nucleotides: TGTGCCAGTAGTATACAGGGTGATCAGCCCCAGCATTTT.

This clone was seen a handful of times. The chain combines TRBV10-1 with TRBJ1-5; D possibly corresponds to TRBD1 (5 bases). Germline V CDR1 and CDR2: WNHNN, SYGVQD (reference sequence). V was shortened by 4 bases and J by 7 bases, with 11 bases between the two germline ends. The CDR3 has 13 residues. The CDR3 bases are TGCGCCAGCAGTGCCGGGTCAGGGCAGCCCCAGCATTTT. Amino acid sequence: CASSAGSGQPQHF.

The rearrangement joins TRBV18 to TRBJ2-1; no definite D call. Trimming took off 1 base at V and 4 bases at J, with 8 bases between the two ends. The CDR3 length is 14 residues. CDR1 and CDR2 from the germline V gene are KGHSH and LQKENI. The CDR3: CASSPQERYNEQFF. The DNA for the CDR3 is TGTGCCAGCTCACCACAGGAGCGTTACAATGAGCAGTTCTTC.

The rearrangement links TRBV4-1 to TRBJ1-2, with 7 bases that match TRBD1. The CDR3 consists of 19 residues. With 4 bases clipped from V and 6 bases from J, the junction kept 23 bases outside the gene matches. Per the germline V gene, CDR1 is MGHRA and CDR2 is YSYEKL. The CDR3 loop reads CASSPNRGHFQGGSDGYTF. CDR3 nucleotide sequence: TGCGCCAGCAGCCCTAACAGGGGACATTTTCAAGGGGGTTCAGATGGCTACACCTTC.

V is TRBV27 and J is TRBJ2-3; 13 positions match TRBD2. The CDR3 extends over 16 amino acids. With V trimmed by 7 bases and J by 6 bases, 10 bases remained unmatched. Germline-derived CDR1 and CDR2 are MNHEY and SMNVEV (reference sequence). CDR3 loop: CASTTKLAGGRDTQYF. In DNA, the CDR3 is TGTGCCAGCACCACCAAACTAGCGGGAGGGAGGGATACGCAGTATTTT.